This TCR beta chain was recovered during a study of cytomegalovirus exposure and HLA in healthy donors. Some clones are missing from TCRdb's copy, which holds only in-frame ones; the method was immunoSEQ multiplex PCR. The data contain roughly 75,000 clones, approximately 94% of them singletons. This CDR3 spans 12 amino acids. Looked up from germline, CDR1 is SEHNR and CDR2 is FQNEAQ (reference sequence). V was clipped by 5 bases and J by 2 bases, with 7 bases between them. Study-wide results and limits: According to a later analysis, TCR clusters from the first cohort tended to co-occur in the 100 to 150 validation repertoires. CMV antigen specificity was confirmed in vitro for a few CMV-associated chains.

Turning to this clone: Antigen: not known.

The chain uses TRBV7-9 and TRBJ2-7; no definite D call. Specimen: PBMCs. The TCR originated in a young woman in good health and CMV-seropositive. CDR3 residues: CASSPTPYEQYF. CDR3 DNA sequence: TGTGCCAGCAGCCCGACACCCTACGAGCAGTACTTC.